This TCR beta chain was captured in a study of post-analysis software for immune sequencing data. On the study more broadly: Patients with relapsing-remitting, secondary progressive and progressive-relapsing multiple sclerosis courses were all represented. General study results and limits: Same-batch samples co-clustered strongly by F measure. About 5 TRBV segments (TRBV5-6, TRBV5-1 and TRBV20-1 among them) occurred more frequently in patients than in controls. Normalized Chao1 diversity was significantly reduced in patients versus controls.

CDR1 is SQVTM and CDR2 is ANQGSEA in the germline V gene. The CDR3 loop spans 14 amino acids. V gave up 2 bases and J gave up 3 bases; unmatched junction bases: 4. Comments on this clonotype: The target antigen is unknown.

TCR beta cDNA libraries included unique molecular identifiers. From the PCR reads, TCRdb called clonotypes with MiXCR, one entry per CDR3 protein. The sample carries more than 350,000 distinct CDR3 sequences, about 40% recorded once. The receptor comes from a girl aged 2 to 10 with multiple sclerosis. The rearrangement uses TRBV29-1 and TRBJ2-3; 8 nucleotides match TRBD1. Sequenced material: blood. Here the CDR3 DNA reads TGCAGCGTTGAATCGACAGGGGAAACAGATACGCAGTATTTT. Translation gives CSVESTGETDTQYF.